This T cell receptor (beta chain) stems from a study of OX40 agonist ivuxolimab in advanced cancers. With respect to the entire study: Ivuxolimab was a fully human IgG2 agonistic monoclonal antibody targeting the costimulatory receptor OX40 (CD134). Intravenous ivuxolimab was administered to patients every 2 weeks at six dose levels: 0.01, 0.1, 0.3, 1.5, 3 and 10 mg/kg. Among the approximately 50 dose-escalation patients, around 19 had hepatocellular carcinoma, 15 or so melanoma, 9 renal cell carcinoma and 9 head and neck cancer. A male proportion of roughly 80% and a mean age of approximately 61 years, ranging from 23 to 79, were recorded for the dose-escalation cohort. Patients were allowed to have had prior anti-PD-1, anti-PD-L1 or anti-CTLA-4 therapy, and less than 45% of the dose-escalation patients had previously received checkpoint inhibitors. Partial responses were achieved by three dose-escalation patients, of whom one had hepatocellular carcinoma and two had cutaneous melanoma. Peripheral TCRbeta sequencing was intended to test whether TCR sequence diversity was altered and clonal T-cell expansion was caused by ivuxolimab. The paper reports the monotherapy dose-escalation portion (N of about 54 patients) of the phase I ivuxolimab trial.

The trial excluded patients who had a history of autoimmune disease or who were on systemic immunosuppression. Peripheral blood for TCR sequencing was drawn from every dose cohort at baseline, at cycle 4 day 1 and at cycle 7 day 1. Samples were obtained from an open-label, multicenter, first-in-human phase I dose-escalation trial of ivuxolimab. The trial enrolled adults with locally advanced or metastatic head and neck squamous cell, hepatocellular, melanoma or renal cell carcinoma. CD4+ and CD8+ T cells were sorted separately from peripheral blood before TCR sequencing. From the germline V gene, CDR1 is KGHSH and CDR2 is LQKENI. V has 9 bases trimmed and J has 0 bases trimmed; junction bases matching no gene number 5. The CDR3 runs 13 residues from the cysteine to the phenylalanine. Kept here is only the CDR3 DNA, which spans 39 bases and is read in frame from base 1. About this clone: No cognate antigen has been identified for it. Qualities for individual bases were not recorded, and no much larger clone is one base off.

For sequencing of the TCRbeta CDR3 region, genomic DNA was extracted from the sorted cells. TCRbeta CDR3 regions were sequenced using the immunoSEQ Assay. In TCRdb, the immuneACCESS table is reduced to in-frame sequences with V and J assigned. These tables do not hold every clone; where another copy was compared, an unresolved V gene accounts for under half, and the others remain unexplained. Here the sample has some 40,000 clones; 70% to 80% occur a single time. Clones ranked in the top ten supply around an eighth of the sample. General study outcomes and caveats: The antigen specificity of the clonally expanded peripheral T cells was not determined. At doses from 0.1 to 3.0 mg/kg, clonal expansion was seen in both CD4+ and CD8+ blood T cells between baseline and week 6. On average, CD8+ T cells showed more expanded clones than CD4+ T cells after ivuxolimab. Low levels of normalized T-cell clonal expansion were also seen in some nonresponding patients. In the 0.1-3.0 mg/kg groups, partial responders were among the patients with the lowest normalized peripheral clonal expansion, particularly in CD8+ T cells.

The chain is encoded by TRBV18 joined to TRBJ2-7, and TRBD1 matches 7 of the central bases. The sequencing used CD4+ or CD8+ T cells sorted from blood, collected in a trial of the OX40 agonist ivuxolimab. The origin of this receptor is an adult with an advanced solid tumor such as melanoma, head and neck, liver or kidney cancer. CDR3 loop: CASKGDSSYEQYF. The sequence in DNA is TGTGCCAGTAAGGGGGACAGCTCCTACGAGCAGTACTTC.